The 5 T cell receptor beta chains presented below share a single source sample, sequenced in a study of cytomegalovirus exposure and HLA in healthy donors. Sequenced by immunoSEQ multiplex PCR; TCRdb stores in-frame clones only, minus some. The table has about 47,000 clones, 80% to 95% seen once; the top ten hold roughly 5.8%. Sequencing was done on a sample of PBMCs. The receptors come from a young man in good health and CMV-seronegative.

The rearrangement links TRBV6-5 to TRBJ2-3, with TRBD1 as a possible D gene (6 bases). Germline V gives CDR1 MNHEY, CDR2 SVGAGI. V lost 2 bases, J lost 5 bases, and 11 bases lay in between. This CDR3 comprises 14 residues. The CDR3 is CASSYGEQGDTQYF. The CDR3 coding sequence is TGTGCCAGCAGTTACGGAGAACAGGGAGATACGCAGTATTTT.

The rearrangement uses TRBV19 and TRBJ2-5, with 7 bases that match TRBD1. Germline CDR1 is LNHDA and CDR2 is SQIVND (reference sequence). V trimming: 7 bases; J trimming: 2 bases; junction bases outside the gene matches: 13. The CDR3 length is 16 residues. The CDR3 is CASISRGRRNQETQYF. The CDR3 DNA follows: TGTGCCAGTATAAGTAGGGGGCGACGAAATCAAGAGACCCAGTACTTC.

The CDR3 bases are TGTGCCAGCAGCTTATCAAGCGGGGGGGTCTCCTACGAGCAGTACTTC. Its translation is CASSLSSGGVSYEQYF. The V call is TRBV7-2, the J call TRBJ2-7, with TRBD2 matching 10 bases. The CDR3 is made up of 16 amino acids. Germline loops: CDR1 SGHTA, CDR2 FQGNSA. The junction had 4 bases not matched to a gene; V was cut back by 2 bases and J by 0 bases.

The chain combines TRBV6-5 with TRBJ1-2, with a possible D match to TRBD1 (5 bases). Germline loops: CDR1 MNHEY, CDR2 SVGAGI. V dropped 5 bases and J dropped 4 bases, with 11 bases sitting between them. The CDR3 length is 13 residues. CDR3: CASSRGRAYGYTF. The CDR3 coding sequence is TGTGCCAGCAGTAGGGGCAGAGCCTATGGCTACACCTTC.

The DNA of the CDR3 is TGCAGCGTTGTAGCCCAAGAGACCCAGTACTTC. Protein: CSVVAQETQYF. The chain couples TRBV29-1 to TRBJ2-5, with no clear D. CDR3 size: 11 residues. Trimming pared 4 bases from V and 1 base from J, leaving 4 bases between. CDR1 is SQVTM, CDR2 ANQGSEA, per germline.